What follows are 24 T cell receptor beta chains derived from one specimen sequenced in a study of blood T cells in healthy people across ages. A second about 7 to 11 cycle PCR used barcoded and J-beta primers. TCRdb ran MiXCR on the 5' RACE reads and lists one entry per CDR3 protein. Of under 1,100,000 distinct CDR3 sequences listed, less than 25% are singletons. These data also featured in a second study, about T cells of mothers and their children.

Sequencing was done on a sample of blood. These TCRs come from a girl aged 2-15 years in good health.

A few counts support this clonotype. The chain joins TRBV19 to TRBJ2-5; 8 nucleotides line up with TRBD1. The CDR3 loop spans 15 amino acids. In germline, CDR1 is LNHDA, CDR2 SQIVND (reference sequence). The ends lost 5 bases at V and 2 bases at J; junction bases unmatched: 7. The CDR3 bases are TGTGCCAGTAGTGTAGGACAGGGATCACAAGAGACCCAGTACTTC. This sequence encodes CASSVGQGSQETQYF.

The chain has TRBV4-3 and TRBJ1-5; D unclear. V was trimmed by 0 bases and J by 9 bases, leaving 9 bases between them. This CDR3 is built from 13 residues. Germline assignment: CDR1 LGHNA and CDR2 YSLEER. CDR3 in amino acids: CASSQDSGGPQHF. CDR3 coding DNA: TGCGCCAGCAGCCAAGATTCCGGAGGGCCCCAGCATTTT.

This clonotype showed up many times. V gene TRBV4-2 combines with J gene TRBJ1-1; 7 bases map to TRBD1. Germline lookup yields CDR1 LGHNA and CDR2 YNFKEQ. Trimming at V came to 3 bases and at J to 8 bases, leaving 6 bases not matched to a gene. The CDR3 contains 13 residues. In nucleotides, the CDR3 is TGTGCCAGCAGCCAGAGACAGGGACAGGAAGCTTTCTTT. It encodes CASSQRQGQEAFF.

The sample holds a few counts of this clonotype. The chain couples TRBV12-5 to TRBJ1-6; D is unclear. V lost 0 bases and J 9 bases, leaving 15 bases between the germline ends. This CDR3 comprises 16 residues. Germline V gene sequence: CDR1 LGHNT, CDR2 FRNRAP. The CDR3 DNA reads TGTGCTAGTGGTTTGGTACGCGGGTCCGAGGGTTCACCCCTCCACTTT. Encoded protein: CASGLVRGSEGSPLHF.

This rearrangement joins TRBV20-1 to TRBJ2-7, with D maybe TRBD1 (6 bases). This CDR3 region has 14 residues. Per germline, CDR1 DFQATT and CDR2 SNEGSKA (reference sequence). Trimming left V 6 bases short and J 4 bases short, with 19 bases between. The CDR3 protein is CSARSAGGEYEQYF. The DNA for the CDR3 is TGCAGTGCGAGGTCGGCTGGGGGCGAATACGAGCAGTACTTC.

The table lists this clonotype with many counts. The chain combines TRBV7-2 with TRBJ2-1; 9 bases line up with TRBD2. V gave up 5 bases and J gave up 8 bases; unmatched junction bases: 13. There are 16 residues in the CDR3. The germline V gene has CDR1 SGHTA and CDR2 FQGNSA. The CDR3 DNA reads as TGTGCCAGCAGCACACCCTCCGGGACTAGCCTCTATGAGCAGTTCTTC. Amino acids: CASSTPSGTSLYEQFF. Complete variable domain (other parts from reference TRBV7-2 and TRBJ2-1): GAGVSQSPSNKVTEKGKDVELRCDPISGHTALYWYRQSLGQGLEFLIYFQGNSAPDKSGLPSDRFSAERTGGSVSTLTIQRTQQEDSAVYLCASSTPSGTSLYEQFFGPGTRLTVL.

This chain joins TRBV28 and TRBJ1-1, with D perhaps TRBD1 (5 bases). V was cut by 3 bases and J by 7 bases, with 15 bases left in between. CDR1 and CDR2 from the germline V gene are MDHEN and SYDVKM. This CDR3 has 14 amino acids. CDR3 loop: CASSFREGPIEAFF. In DNA, the CDR3 is TGTGCCAGCAGTTTTCGGGAGGGGCCAATTGAAGCTTTCTTT. Full variable domain (remainder filled in from reference TRBV28 and TRBJ1-1): DVKVTQSSRYLVKRTGEKVFLECVQDMDHENMFWYRQDPGLGLRLIYFSYDVKMKEKGDIPEGYSVSREKKERFSLILESASTNQTSMYLCASSFREGPIEAFFGQGTRLTVV.

In its sample, this clonotype was seen a few times. This chain links TRBV29-1 with TRBJ1-2; perhaps TRBD1 as D (6 bases). Looked up from germline, CDR1 is SQVTM and CDR2 is ANQGSEA. V lost 7 bases and J lost 4, with 13 bases in between. CDR3 size: 12 residues. The CDR3 loop reads CSGGQPIYGYTF. CDR3 nucleotides: TGCAGCGGTGGACAGCCTATCTATGGCTACACCTTC.

In this sample, this clonotype turned up a few times. The chain joins TRBV4-2 to TRBJ2-1; D uncertain. Trimming took off 0 bases at V and 2 bases at J, with 8 bases between the two ends. The CDR3 loop spans 15 amino acids. CDR1 and CDR2 from the germline V gene are LGHNA and YNFKEQ. This chain's CDR3 is CASSQEGGPYNEQFF. The CDR3 coding sequence is TGTGCCAGCAGCCAAGAAGGCGGTCCCTACAATGAGCAGTTCTTC.

This clonotype has only a few counts. The J gene is TRBJ1-5, the V gene TRBV12-3 or TRBV12-4; D is unclear. The V gene lost 6 bases and the J gene lost 1 base, with 10 bases spanning the gap. The CDR3 contains 14 residues. CDR3 region: CASSFRQSNQPQHF. The CDR3, as DNA: TGTGCCAGCAGCTTCAGACAAAGCAATCAGCCCCAGCATTTT.

J is TRBJ1-2 and V is TRBV6-2 or TRBV6-3; D not certain. Trimming stripped 0 bases from V and 6 bases from J, with 8 bases between. Germline lookup yields CDR1 MNHEY and CDR2 SVGEGT. The CDR3 loop spans 13 amino acids. CDR3: CASSYSRSDGYTF. Here the CDR3 DNA reads TGTGCCAGCAGTTACTCGAGATCCGATGGCTACACCTTC.

This clonotype was seen a handful of times. V is TRBV7-3 and J is TRBJ1-4; D is unresolved. This CDR3 contains 15 residues. Germline CDR1 is SGHTA and CDR2 is FQGTGA. V lost 0 bases, J lost 8 bases, and 13 bases lay in between. CDR3 coding DNA: TGTGCCAGCAGCTTAACGGGAGGAGTAAAGGAAAAACTGTTTTTT. It translates to CASSLTGGVKEKLFF.

This rearrangement joins TRBV2 to TRBJ1-1; possibly TRBD1 for D (5 bases). Trimming removed 8 bases at V and 12 bases at J, with 28 bases between. This CDR3 is built from 15 residues. CDR1 is SNHLY and CDR2 is FYNNEI in the germline V gene. The DNA for the CDR3 is TGTGCCAGCGCCTTACGGGGCGTAAAAAATACTCAGACTTTCTTT. Encoded protein: CASALRGVKNTQTFF.

The chain combines TRBV6-5 with TRBJ1-5; 8 nucleotides match TRBD1. The CDR3 totals 17 residues. Germline CDR1 reads MNHEY; CDR2 reads SVGAGI. Trimming cost V 6 bases and J 0 bases; bases outside gene matches: 10. CDR3 sequence reads: CASSYRTGINSNQPQHF. In DNA form, the CDR3 reads TGTGCCAGCAGCTACCGGACAGGGATTAATAGCAATCAGCCCCAGCATTTT.

This clonotype was seen only a few times. The V gene is TRBV28, the J gene TRBJ2-1; tentatively, D is TRBD1 (6 bases). The CDR3 has 16 amino acids. Germline CDR1 reads MDHEN; CDR2 reads SYDVKM. V gave up 7 bases and J gave up 4 bases, with 20 bases separating them. The CDR3 coding sequence is TGTGCCAGCACCCGCGGGCAGGGGCCGGGATACAATGAGCAGTTCTTC. Translated, it gives CASTRGQGPGYNEQFF.

The genes are TRBV5-1 and TRBJ2-1; the match to TRBD1 covers 8 bases. Looked up from germline, CDR1 is SGHRS and CDR2 is YFSETQ. The CDR3 has 14 amino acids. Trimming at V came to 4 bases and at J to 5 bases, leaving 5 bases not matched to a gene. CDR3 residues: CASSAQGADNEQFF. The CDR3 nucleotides read TGCGCCAGCAGCGCTCAGGGGGCAGACAATGAGCAGTTCTTC.

This clonotype has at least ten counts. V usage is TRBV6-2 or TRBV6-3 and J usage is TRBJ2-5, with D unclear. CDR1 and CDR2 from the germline V gene are MNHEY and SVGEGT. Trimming removed 2 bases at V and 4 bases at J, with 2 bases between. The CDR3 totals 11 residues. This CDR3 is CASSYTETQYF. CDR3 coding DNA: TGTGCCAGCAGTTACACAGAGACCCAGTACTTC.

This clonotype was detected a few times. The rearrangement uses TRBV9 and TRBJ1-6; no firm D call. The CDR3 runs to 15 residues. Trimming left V 0 bases short and J 10 bases short, with 14 bases between. Germline V lookup: CDR1 SGDLS, CDR2 YYNGEE. The CDR3: CASSVGGSLESPLHF. The DNA of the CDR3 is TGTGCCAGCAGCGTAGGAGGGTCCCTGGAGTCACCCCTCCACTTT.

This clonotype was detected a few times. CDR3 sequence reads: CASSFEPGQGFGNTIYF. The CDR3 DNA reads TGCGCCAGCAGCTTCGAACCGGGACAGGGTTTTGGAAACACCATATATTTT. The chain has TRBV5-1 and TRBJ1-3, with 9 nucleotides matching TRBD1. J gave up 3 bases and V 2 bases, and 9 bases lay outside the gene matches. CDR3 size: 17 residues. The germline V gene encodes CDR1 SGHRS and CDR2 YFSETQ.

The chain carries TRBV7-3 and TRBJ2-3; 12 bases align to TRBD2. The CDR3 is 16 residues long. V lost 4 bases to trimming and J lost 2 bases; unmatched junction nucleotides: 4. CDR1 is SGHTA, CDR2 FQGTGA, per germline. In nucleotides, the CDR3 is TGTGCCAGCAGCTCCGGACTAGCGGGATACACAGATACGCAGTATTTT. Its translation: CASSSGLAGYTDTQYF.

The CDR3 DNA sequence: TGTGCCAGCAGCCCTCGGGATGGGGCCGGCTACAATGAGCAGTTCTTC. Protein: CASSPRDGAGYNEQFF. The rearrangement joins TRBV9 to TRBJ2-1; the D call may be TRBD1 or TRBD2 (5 bases each). Germline lookup yields CDR1 SGDLS and CDR2 YYNGEE. The germline V and J ends were trimmed by 4 bases and 3 bases, with 17 bases remaining between them. There are 16 residues in the CDR3.

The V call is TRBV19, the J call TRBJ2-5; D unresolved. The DNA end favors TRBJ2-1, so the J call may be wrong. The V gene's germline CDR1 is LNHDA and CDR2 SQIVND (reference sequence). CDR3 length: 12 residues. The DNA for the CDR3 is TGTGCCAGTACCTACTCTGATAATGAGCAGTTCTTC. The encoded protein is CASTYSDNEQFF.

The chain has TRBV7-9 and TRBJ2-2; D perhaps matches TRBD1 (5 bases). V shed 7 bases and J shed 5 bases, with 11 bases lying between them. The CDR3 runs 13 residues. CDR1 and CDR2 from the germline V gene are SEHNR and FQNEAQ (reference sequence). The CDR3 reads CASIIPGTGELFF. The CDR3 DNA follows: TGTGCCAGCATCATACCAGGGACCGGGGAGCTGTTTTTT.

The V call is TRBV11-2, the J call TRBJ2-1; D remains unclear. The CDR3 runs to 12 residues. Trimming took 5 bases from V and 7 from J, leaving 9 bases between them. Germline CDR1 reads SGHAT; CDR2 reads FQNNGV. DNA of the CDR3: TGTGCCAGCAGCCATAACCGGAATGAGCAGTTCTTC. It encodes CASSHNRNEQFF. The full variable domain, in which reference TRBV11-2 and TRBJ2-1 provide the parts outside the CDR3, is EAGVAQSPRYKIIEKRQSVAFWCNPISGHATLYWYQQILGQGPKLLIQFQNNGVVDDSQLPKDRFSAERLKGVDSTLKIQPAKLEDSAVYLCASSHNRNEQFFGPGTRLTVL.